Many counts were recorded for the clone carrying this TCR beta chain. Its antigen remains unidentified. The sample comes from a study of T cells after yellow fever vaccination. By 5'RACE template switching, TCR cDNA was produced, with a universal primer site and UMIs added in the process. TCRdb processed the 5' RACE reads anew with MiXCR; each CDR3 protein has one entry. Among 250,000 to 400,000 distinct CDR3 sequences listed, 4.1% were seen once. V gave up 2 bases and J gave up 1 base, with 5 bases separating them. The CDR3 contains 14 residues. CDR1 is SGHTA, CDR2 FQGNSA, per germline. Findings and caveats of the study: Abundant bulk-population clonotypes could contaminate the FACS-sorted repertoires. Although most clonotypes did not, a small share appeared in both CD4 and CD8 compartments.

This sequence joins TRBV7-2 and TRBJ1-4, with D hard to call. This clonotype originated in a man younger than 35 who received the YFV17D yellow fever vaccine. The sample was PBMCs, taken 5 days after the yellow fever booster vaccination. CDR3 coding DNA: TGTGCCAGCAGCTTATCCCGAACTAATGAAAAACTGTTTTTT. It codes for CASSLSRTNEKLFF.